The subject of this entry is one TCR beta chain. Its target is unknown. Only in-frame clones appear in the TCRdb table, and some are missing; sequencing was by immunoSEQ multiplex PCR. The sample carries roughly 410,000 clones, about 97% recorded once. The data were taken from a study of shared clonotypes between healthy human individuals. V lost 6 bases, J lost 6 bases, and 4 bases stayed unmatched. The germline gives CDR1 ENHRY, CDR2 SYGVKD. The CDR3 is 13 amino acids. Broader study findings: Genetic and exposure-history diversity was limited by the few donors. The generation probabilities recorded for non-shared clonotypes fell below those of clonotypes shared by all four donors.

The sequence derives from a man younger than 45 in good health. Input material: memory CD8+ T cells sorted from blood. The subset is: CD45RO+ cells pooled with CCR7-negative TemRA cells. The chain recombines TRBV10-3 with TRBJ2-1, with 8 positions matching TRBD2. Written as DNA, the CDR3 is TGTGCCATCAGCCCGACTAGCGCCAATGAGCAGTTCTTC. Residues: CAISPTSANEQFF.